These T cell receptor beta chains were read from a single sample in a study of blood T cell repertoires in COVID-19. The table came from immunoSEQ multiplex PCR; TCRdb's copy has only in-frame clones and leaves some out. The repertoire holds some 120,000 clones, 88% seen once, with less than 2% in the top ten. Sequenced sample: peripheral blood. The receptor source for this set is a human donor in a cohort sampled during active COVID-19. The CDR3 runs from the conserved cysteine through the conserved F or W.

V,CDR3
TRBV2,CASRPERGETGELFF
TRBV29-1,CSVPGQGAAWDTQYF
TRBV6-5,CASSHSGKGGNEQFF
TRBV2,CASTGTSGTGVYNEQFF
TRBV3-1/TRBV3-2,CASSQDKRHNTDTQYF
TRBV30,CAWSVGVGGYTF
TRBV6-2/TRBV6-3,CASSSSYEGTRYNEQFF
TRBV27,CASSLSFRGVLHEQFF
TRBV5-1,CASTLNSGGNNEQFF
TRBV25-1,CASSEWTGPQETQYF
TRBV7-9,CASSLAEVILEKLFF
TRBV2,CASAEAREREAFF
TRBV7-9,CASSGRQGYEQYF
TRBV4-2,CASSQVDSEEKLFF
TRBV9,CASSGLGAGHSTDTQYF
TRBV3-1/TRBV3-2,CATLAGGGEQYF
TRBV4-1,CASSQGGTGRIRTEAFF
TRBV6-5,CASSSRTGDPYEQYF
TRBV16,CASSLSTGMGEQYF
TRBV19,CASKDRAKETQYF
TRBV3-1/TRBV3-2,CASSQLMGGSGRAGELFF
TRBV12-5,CASGSRQGYQPQHF
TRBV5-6,CASSLGQGGGNTQYF
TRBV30,CAWTSGYSNQPQHF
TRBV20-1,CSASGGGNEQFF
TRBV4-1,CASSQKGYSGRAGDTQYF
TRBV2,CASSEIGEAPTDEQYF
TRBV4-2,CASSQDPGLGYGYTF
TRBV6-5,CASSHGSPRGEKLFF
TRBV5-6,CASSEGQGGEKLFF
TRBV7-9,CASSFGQGGLQETQYF
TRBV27,CASRDLRSMGQPQHF
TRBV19,CASSREGSYNEQFF
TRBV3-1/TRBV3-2,CASSHRTANEKLFF
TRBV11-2,CASSPGLAGAGGELFF
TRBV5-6,CASSLAFGGRRTDTQYF
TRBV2,CASNYRRDEKLFF
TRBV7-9,CASRSGGPPPSGNTIYF
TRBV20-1,CSPTGSTEAFF
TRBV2,CASSDPGTGGYEQYF
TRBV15,CATSRAGQGKYNEQFF